This T cell receptor (beta chain) was obtained from a study of persistence of HIV-infected CD4 T cells. Study findings and constraints: TCR analyses could not target the rare provirus-carrying CMV-responding cells.

Losses at the gene ends were 0 bases for V and 5 bases for J; bases not matched to a gene: 2. The germline CDR1 and CDR2 sequences are SGDLS and YYNGEE. This CDR3 has 14 amino acids. Anti-CD3/anti-CD28 beads served as a nonspecific positive control stimulus. Sorting selected CD4+ T cells upregulating both CD40 ligand and CD69. Undetectable plasma HIV-1 RNA below 50 copies/mL lasted at least 4 years. Anti-CD28/CD49d costimulation, CD40-blocking antibody and enfuvirtide were given to CD8-depleted PBMCs for 18 hours. The immunoSEQ assay was version 4, run in survey mode. The protocol was immunoSEQ multiplex PCR, while the TCRdb copy is restricted to in-frame clones and leaves out a portion. This table holds tens of thousands of clones, 90% found once. On this clone itself: Its specificity is unknown.

The sample was CD4+ T cells sorted from PBMCs after roughly 20-hour stimulation, taken from a patient who received antiretroviral therapy. This clonotype was sampled from an adult woman with HIV who was CMV-seropositive. The V call is TRBV9, the J call TRBJ2-4, with 7 bases that match TRBD1. CDR3 amino acids: CASSVGQGENIQYF. The CDR3 coding sequence is TGTGCCAGCAGCGTAGGGCAGGGGGAAAACATTCAGTACTTC.